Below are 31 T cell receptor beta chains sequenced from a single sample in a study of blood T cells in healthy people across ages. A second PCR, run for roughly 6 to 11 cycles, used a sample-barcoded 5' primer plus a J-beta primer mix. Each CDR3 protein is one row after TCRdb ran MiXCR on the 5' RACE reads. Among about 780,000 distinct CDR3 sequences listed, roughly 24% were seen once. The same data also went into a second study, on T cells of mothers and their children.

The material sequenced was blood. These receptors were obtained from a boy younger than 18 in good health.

The CDR3 bases are TGTGCCAGCAGCGTACGACCTAGCGGGGCGTACGAGCAGTACTTC. Protein sequence: CASSVRPSGAYEQYF. The gene calls are TRBV9 and TRBJ2-7; 9 nucleotides align to TRBD2. The CDR3 is 15 residues long. J was trimmed by 4 bases and V by 1 base; bases with no gene match: 6. Germline loops: CDR1 SGDLS, CDR2 YYNGEE. The variable domain in full, completed from reference TRBV9 and TRBJ2-7, reads DSGVTQTPKHLITATGQRVTLRCSPRSGDLSVYWYQQSLDQGLQFLIQYYNGEERAKGNILERFSAQQFPDLHSELNLSSLELGDSALYFCASSVRPSGAYEQYFGPGTRLTVT.

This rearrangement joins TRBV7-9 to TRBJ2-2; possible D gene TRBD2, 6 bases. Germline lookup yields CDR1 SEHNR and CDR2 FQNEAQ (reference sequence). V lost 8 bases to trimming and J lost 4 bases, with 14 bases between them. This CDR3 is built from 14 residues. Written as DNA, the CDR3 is TGTGCCAGCCGCTCCCCGGGGGTCACCGGGGAGCTGTTTTTT. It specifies CASRSPGVTGELFF.

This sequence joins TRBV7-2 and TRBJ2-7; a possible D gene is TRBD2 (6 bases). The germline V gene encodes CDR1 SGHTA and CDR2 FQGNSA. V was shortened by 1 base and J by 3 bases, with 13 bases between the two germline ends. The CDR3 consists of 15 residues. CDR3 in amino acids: CASSLGLAAHYEQYF. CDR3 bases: TGTGCCAGCAGCTTAGGATTAGCGGCTCACTACGAGCAGTACTTC.

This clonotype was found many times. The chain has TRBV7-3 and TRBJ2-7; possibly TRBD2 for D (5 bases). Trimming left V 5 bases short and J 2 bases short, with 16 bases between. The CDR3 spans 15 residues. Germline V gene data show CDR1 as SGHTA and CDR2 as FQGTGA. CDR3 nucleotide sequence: TGTGCCAGCAGCCGAGCGGCGTCAGAACCCTACGAGCAGTACTTC. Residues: CASSRAASEPYEQYF.

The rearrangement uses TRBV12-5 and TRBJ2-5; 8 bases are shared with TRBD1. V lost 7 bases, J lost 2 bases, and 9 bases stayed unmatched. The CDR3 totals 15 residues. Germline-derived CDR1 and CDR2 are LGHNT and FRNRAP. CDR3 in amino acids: CASAKTGDGQETQYF. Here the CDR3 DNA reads TGTGCTAGTGCCAAGACAGGGGATGGACAAGAGACCCAGTACTTC.

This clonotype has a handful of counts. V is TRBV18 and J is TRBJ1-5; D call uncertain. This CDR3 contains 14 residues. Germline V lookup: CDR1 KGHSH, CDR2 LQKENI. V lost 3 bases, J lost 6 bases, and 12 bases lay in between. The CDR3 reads CASSPGPAAQPQHF. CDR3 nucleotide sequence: TGTGCCAGCTCACCCGGGCCGGCGGCTCAGCCCCAGCATTTT.

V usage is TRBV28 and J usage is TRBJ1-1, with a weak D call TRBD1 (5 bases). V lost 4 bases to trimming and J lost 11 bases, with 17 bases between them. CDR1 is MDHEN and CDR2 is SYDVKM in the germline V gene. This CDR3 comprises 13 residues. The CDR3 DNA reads TGTGCCAGCAGTTCTGGGGACCGGGGGAACGCTTTCTTT. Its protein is CASSSGDRGNAFF.

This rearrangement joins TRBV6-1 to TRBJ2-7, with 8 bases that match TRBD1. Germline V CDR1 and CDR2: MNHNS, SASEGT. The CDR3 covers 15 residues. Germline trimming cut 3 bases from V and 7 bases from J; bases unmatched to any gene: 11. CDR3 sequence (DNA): TGTGCCAGCAGTGACGAGACAGGGGCCAGGATGGAGCAGTACTTC. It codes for CASSDETGARMEQYF.

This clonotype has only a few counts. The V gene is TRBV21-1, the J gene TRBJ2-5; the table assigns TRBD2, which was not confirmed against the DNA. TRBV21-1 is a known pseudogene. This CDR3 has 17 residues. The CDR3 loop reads CASSKVRLAGFLETQYF. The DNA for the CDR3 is TGTGCCAGCAGCAAAGTTCGACTAGCGGGGTTTTTAGAGACCCAGTACTTC.

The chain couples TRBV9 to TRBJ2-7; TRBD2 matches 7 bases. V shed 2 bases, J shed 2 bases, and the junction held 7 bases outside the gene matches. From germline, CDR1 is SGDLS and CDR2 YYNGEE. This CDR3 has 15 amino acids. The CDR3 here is CASSVGEGGPYEQYF. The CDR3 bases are TGTGCCAGCAGCGTTGGGGAGGGAGGCCCCTACGAGCAGTACTTC. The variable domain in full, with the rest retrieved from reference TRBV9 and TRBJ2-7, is DSGVTQTPKHLITATGQRVTLRCSPRSGDLSVYWYQQSLDQGLQFLIQYYNGEERAKGNILERFSAQQFPDLHSELNLSSLELGDSALYFCASSVGEGGPYEQYFGPGTRLTVT.

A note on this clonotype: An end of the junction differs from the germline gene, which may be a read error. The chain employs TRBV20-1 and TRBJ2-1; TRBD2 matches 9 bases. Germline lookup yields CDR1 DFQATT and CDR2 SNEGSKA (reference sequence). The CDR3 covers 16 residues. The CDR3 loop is CSARPLTSGDYNEQFF. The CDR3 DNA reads TGCAGCGCTAGACCCCTGACTAGCGGAGACTACAATGAGCAGTTCTTC.

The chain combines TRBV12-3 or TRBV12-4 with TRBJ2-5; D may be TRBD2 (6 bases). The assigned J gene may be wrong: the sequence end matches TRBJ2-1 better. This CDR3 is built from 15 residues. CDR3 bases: TGTGCCAGCAGTTGGGGGGAAGTCTCCTACAATGAGCAGTTCTTC. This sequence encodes CASSWGEVSYNEQFF.

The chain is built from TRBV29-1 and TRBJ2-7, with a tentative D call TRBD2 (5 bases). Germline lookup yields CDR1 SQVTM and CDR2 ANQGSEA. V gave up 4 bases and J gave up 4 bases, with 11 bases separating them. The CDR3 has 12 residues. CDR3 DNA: TGCAGCGTTGTGACGGGGAGTTACGAGCAGTACTTC. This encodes CSVVTGSYEQYF.

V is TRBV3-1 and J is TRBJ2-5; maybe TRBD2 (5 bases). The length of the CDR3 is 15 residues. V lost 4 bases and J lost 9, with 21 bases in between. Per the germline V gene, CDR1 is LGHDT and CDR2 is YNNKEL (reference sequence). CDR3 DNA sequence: TGTGCCAGCAGCCGCACCTACGGGGTATGGGCGGCCCAGTACTTC. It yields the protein CASSRTYGVWAAQYF.

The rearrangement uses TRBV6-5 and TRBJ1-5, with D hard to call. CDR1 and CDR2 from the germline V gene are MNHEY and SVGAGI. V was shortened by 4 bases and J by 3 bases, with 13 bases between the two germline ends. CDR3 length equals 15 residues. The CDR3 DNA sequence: TGTGCCAGCAGTTTCCGGAGAACCTACAATCAGCCCCAGCATTTT. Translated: CASSFRRTYNQPQHF.

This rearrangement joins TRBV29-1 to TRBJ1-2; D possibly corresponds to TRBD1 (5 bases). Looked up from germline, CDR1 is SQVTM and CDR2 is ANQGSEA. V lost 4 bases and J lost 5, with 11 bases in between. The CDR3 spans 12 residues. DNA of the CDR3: TGCAGCGTTGCAGGGACGGAATATGGCTACACCTTC. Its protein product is CSVAGTEYGYTF.

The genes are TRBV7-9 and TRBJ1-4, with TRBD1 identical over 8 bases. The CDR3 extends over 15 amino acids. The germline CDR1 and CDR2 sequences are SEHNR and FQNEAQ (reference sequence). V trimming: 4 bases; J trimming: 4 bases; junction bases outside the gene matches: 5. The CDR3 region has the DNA TGTGCCAGCAGCTCGTTGACAGGGGATAATGAAAAACTGTTTTTT. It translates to CASSSLTGDNEKLFF.

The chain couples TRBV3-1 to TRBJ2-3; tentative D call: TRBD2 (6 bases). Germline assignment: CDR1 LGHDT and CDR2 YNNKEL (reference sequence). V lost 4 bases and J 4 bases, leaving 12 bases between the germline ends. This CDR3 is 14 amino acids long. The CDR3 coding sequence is TGTGCCAGCAGCCGGCGGGACTTCGCAGATACGCAGTATTTT. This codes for CASSRRDFADTQYF.

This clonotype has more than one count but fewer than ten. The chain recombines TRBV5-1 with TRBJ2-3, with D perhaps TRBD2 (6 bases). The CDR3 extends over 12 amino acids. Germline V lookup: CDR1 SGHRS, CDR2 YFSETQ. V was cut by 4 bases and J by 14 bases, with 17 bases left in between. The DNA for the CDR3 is TGCGCCAGCAGCATGGAAGACGGGGGAAGGTATTTT. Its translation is CASSMEDGGRYF.

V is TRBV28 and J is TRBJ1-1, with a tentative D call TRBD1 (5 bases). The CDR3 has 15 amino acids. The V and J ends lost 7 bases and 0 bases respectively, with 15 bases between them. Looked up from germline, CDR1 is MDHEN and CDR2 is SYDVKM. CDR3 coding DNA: TGTGCCAGCACCCCGGGGTACAGGATGAACACTGAAGCTTTCTTT. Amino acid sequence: CASTPGYRMNTEAFF.

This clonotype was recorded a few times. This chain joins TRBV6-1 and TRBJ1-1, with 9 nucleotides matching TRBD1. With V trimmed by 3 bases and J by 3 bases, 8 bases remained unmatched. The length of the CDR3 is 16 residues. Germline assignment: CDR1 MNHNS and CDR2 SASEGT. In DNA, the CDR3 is TGTGCCAGCAGTGACCCGGGACAGGGAGGGTACACTGAAGCTTTCTTT. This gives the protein CASSDPGQGGYTEAFF.

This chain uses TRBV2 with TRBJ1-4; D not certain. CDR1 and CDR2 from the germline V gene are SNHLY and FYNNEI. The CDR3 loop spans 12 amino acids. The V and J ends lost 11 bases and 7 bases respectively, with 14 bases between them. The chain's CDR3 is CARKDAGEKLFF. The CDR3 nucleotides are TGTGCCCGAAAGGACGCGGGTGAAAAACTGTTTTTT.

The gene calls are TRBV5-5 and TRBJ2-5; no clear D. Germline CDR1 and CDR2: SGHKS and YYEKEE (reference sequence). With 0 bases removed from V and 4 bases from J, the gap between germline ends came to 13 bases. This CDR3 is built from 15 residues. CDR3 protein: CASSLASGGGETQYF. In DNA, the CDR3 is TGTGCCAGCAGCTTGGCCTCCGGCGGTGGAGAGACCCAGTACTTC.

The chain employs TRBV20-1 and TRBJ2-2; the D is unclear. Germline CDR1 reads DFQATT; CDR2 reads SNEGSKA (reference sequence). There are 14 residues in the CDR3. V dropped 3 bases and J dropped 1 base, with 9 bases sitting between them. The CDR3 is CSASGRLNTGELFF. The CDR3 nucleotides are TGCAGTGCTAGTGGTCGGTTGAACACCGGGGAGCTGTTTTTT.

The CDR3 protein is CASSRAQGASGYTF. DNA of the CDR3: TGTGCCAGCAGCCGGGCTCAGGGGGCTAGTGGCTACACCTTC. The genes are TRBV14 and TRBJ1-2; the match to TRBD1 covers 8 bases. Trimming took 4 bases from V and 7 from J; bases not matched to a gene: 8. Germline V gene sequence: CDR1 SGHDN, CDR2 FVKESK. CDR3 length equals 14 residues. Together with reference TRBV14 and TRBJ1-2, the CDR3 gives the full variable domain: EAGVTQFPSHSVIEKGQTVTLRCDPISGHDNLYWYRRVMGKEIKFLLHFVKESKQDESGMPNNRFLAERTGGTYSTLKVQPAELEDSGVYFCASSRAQGASGYTFGSGTRLTVV.

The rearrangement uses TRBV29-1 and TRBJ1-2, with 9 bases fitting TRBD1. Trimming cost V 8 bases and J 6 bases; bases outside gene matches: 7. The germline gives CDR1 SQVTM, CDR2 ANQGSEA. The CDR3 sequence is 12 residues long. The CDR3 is CSIPDRGDGYTF. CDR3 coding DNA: TGCAGCATCCCGGACAGGGGTGATGGCTACACCTTC.

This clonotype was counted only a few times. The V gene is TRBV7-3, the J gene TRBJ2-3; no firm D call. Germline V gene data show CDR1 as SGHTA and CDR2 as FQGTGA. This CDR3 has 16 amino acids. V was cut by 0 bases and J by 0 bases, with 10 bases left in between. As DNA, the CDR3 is TGTGCCAGCAGCTTAACGTTCACCACTAGCACAGATACGCAGTATTTT. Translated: CASSLTFTTSTDTQYF.

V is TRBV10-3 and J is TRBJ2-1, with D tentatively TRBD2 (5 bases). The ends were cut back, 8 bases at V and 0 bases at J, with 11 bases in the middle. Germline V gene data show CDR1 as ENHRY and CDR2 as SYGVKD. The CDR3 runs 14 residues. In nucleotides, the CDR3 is TGTGCCATCTCCCTGGGGAGCTCCTACAATGAGCAGTTCTTC. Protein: CAISLGSSYNEQFF.

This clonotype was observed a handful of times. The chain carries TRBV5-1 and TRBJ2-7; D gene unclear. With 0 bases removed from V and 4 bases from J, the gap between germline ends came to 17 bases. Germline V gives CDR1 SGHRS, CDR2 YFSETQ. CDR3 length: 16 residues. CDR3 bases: TGCGCCAGCAGCTTGGCCACGGTTGCCGGTGGATACGAGCAGTACTTC. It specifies CASSLATVAGGYEQYF.

DNA of the CDR3: TGCGCCAGCAGCCAAGTTTCGGGGGGGGCTTCTGAGACCCAGTACTTC. Protein product: CASSQVSGGASETQYF. The V gene is TRBV4-1, the J gene TRBJ2-5; 8 nucleotides agree with TRBD2. CDR1 and CDR2 (germline): MGHRA, YSYEKL. Trimming took 1 base from V and 5 from J; bases not matched to a gene: 9. This CDR3 is built from 16 residues.

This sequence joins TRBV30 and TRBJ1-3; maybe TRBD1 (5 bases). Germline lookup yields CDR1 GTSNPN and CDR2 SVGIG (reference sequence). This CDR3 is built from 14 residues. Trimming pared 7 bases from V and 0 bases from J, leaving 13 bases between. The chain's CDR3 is CASSHGGSGNTIYF. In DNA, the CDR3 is TGTGCCTCCTCTCACGGGGGCTCTGGAAACACCATATATTTT.